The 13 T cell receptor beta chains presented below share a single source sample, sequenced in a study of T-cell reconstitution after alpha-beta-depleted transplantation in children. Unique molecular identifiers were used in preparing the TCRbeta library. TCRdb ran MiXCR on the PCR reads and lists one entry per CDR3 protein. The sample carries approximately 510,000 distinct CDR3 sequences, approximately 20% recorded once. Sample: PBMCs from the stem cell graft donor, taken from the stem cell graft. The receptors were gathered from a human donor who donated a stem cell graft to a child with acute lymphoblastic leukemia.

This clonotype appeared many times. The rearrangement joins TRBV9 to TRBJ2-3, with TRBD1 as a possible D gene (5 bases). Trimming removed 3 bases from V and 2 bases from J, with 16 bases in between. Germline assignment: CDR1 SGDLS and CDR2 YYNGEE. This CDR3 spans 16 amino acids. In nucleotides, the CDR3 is TGTGCCAGCAGCGAGGCCCCAGGGTTTTTCACAGATACGCAGTATTTT. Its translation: CASSEAPGFFTDTQYF.

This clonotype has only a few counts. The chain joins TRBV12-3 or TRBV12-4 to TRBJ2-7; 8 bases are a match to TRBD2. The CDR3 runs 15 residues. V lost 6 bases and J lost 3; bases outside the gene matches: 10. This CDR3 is CASSQSGSIFYEQYF. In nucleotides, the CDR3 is TGTGCCAGCAGCCAGAGCGGGAGTATTTTCTACGAGCAGTACTTC.

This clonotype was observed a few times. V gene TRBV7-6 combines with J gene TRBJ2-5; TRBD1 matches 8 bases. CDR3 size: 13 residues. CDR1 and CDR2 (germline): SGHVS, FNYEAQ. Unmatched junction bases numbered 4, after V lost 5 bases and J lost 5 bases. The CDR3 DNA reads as TGTGCCAGCAGCAGCTACAGGGGGGAGACCCAGTACTTC. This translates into CASSSYRGETQYF.

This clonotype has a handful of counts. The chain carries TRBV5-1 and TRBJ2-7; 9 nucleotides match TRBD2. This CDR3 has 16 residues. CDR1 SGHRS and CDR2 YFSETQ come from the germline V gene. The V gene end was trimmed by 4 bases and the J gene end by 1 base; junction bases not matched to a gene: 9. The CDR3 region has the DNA TGCGCCAGCAGCCGAGGTCGACTAGCGGCATCCTACGAGCAGTACTTC. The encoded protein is CASSRGRLAASYEQYF.

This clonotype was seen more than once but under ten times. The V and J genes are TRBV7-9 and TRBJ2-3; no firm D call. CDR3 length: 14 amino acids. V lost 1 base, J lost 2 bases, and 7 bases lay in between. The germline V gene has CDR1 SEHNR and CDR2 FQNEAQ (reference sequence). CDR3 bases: TGTGCCAGCAGCTTAGATTCCCTCACAGATACGCAGTATTTT. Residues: CASSLDSLTDTQYF.

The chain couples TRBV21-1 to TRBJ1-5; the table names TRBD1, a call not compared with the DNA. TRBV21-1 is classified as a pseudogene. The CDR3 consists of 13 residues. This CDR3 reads CASSNNRPQPQHF. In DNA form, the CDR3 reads TGTGCCAGCAGCAATAACAGGCCGCAGCCCCAGCATTTT.

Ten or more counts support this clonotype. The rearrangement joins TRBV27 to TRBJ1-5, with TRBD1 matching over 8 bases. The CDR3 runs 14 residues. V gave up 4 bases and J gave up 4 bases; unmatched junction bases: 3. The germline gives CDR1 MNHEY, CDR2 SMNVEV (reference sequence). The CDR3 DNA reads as TGTGCCAGCAGTTATACAGGGGGTAATCAGCCCCAGCATTTT. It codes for CASSYTGGNQPQHF.

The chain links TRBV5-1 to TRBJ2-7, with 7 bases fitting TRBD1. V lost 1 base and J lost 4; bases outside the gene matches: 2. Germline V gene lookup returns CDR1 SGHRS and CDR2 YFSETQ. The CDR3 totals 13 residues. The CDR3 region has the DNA TGCGCCAGCAGCTTGTTACAGGGGTACGAGCAGTACTTC. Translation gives CASSLLQGYEQYF.

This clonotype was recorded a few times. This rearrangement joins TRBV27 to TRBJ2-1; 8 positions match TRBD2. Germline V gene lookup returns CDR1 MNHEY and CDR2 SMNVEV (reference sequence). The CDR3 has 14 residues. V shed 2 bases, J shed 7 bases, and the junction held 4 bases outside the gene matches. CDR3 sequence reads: CASSLSGGLNEQFF. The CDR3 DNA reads TGTGCCAGCAGTTTAAGCGGGGGACTAAATGAGCAGTTCTTC.

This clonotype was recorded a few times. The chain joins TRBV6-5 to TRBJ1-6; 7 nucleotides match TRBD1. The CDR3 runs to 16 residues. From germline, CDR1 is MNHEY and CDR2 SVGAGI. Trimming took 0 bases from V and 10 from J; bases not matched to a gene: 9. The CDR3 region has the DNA TGTGCCAGCAGTTACTCGAATACAGGGGAGAAATCACCCCTCCACTTT. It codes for CASSYSNTGEKSPLHF.

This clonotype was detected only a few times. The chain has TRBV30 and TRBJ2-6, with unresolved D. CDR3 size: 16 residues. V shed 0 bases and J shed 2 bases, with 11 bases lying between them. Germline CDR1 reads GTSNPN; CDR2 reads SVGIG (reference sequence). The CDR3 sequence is CAWSVLLEAGANVLTF. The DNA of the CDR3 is TGTGCCTGGAGTGTCTTGTTGGAAGCTGGGGCCAACGTCCTGACTTTC.

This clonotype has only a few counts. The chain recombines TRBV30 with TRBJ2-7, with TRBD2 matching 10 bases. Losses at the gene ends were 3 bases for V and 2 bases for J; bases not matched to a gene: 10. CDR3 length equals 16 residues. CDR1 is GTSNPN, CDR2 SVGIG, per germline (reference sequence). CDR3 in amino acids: CAWRRAGGRSTYEQYF. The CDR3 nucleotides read TGTGCCTGGAGACGAGCGGGAGGGCGATCCACCTACGAGCAGTACTTC. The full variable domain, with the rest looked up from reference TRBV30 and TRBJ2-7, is SQTIHQWPATLVQPVGSPLSLECTVEGTSNPNLYWYRQAAGRGLQLLFYSVGIGQISSEVPQNLSASRPQDRQFILSSKKLLLSDSGFYLCAWRRAGGRSTYEQYFGPGTRLTVT.

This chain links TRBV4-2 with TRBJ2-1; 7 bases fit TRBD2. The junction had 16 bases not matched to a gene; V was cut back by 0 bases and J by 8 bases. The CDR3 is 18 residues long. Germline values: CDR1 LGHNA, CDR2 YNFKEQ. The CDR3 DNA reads TGTGCCAGCAGCCAAGATTGGCAATATGGCGGGAGAAAGTATGAGCAGTTCTTC. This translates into CASSQDWQYGGRKYEQFF.